This entry concerns a single T cell receptor beta chain. Its antigen is undetermined. Deletions cut 7 bases from V and 6 bases from J, with 16 bases between. The length of the CDR3 is 13 residues. CDR1 and CDR2 (germline): SQVTM, ANQGSEA. The record originates from a study of CD8 T cells in ankylosing spondylitis. Study outcomes and limitations: There was a TCR beta motif, made of eight highly homologous variants, that appeared characteristic of ankylosing spondylitis blood. The authors reported significant enrichment of disease-linked clones in matched ankylosing spondylitis synovial fluid.

The authors made TCR beta libraries by quantitative 5'-RACE with molecular barcodes. TCRdb itself ran the 5' RACE reads through MiXCR, one entry per CDR3 protein. The top ten hold roughly 42% of the sample, which has 25,000 to 35,000 distinct CDR3 sequences, more than 25% seen once. This clonotype was obtained from a male donor with ankylosing spondylitis. The sequenced material came from synovial fluid, either unsorted or a sorted T cell fraction (not recorded which). This chain uses TRBV29-1 with TRBJ2-1; no clear D. DNA for the CDR3: TGCAGCGGCCTACCAGGACCAAGCAATGAGCAGTTCTTC. Encoded protein: CSGLPGPSNEQFF.